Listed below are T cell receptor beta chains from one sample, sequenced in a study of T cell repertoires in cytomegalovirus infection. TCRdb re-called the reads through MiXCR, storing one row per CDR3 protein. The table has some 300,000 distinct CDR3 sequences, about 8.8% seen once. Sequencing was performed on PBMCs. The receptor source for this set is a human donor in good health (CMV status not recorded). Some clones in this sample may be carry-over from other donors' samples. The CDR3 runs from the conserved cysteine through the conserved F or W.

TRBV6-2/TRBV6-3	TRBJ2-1	CASSASRSGTSKTSYNEQFF
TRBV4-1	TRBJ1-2	CASSHEWTEFGYTF
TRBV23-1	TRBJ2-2	CASSQSGNAGELFF
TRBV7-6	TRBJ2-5	CAIGQSAETQYF
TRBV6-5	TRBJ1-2	CASSSQDRPGTF
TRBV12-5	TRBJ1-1	CASGFTPGGNTEAFF
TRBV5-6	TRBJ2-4	CASGGTTGIVQYF
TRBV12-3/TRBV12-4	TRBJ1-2	CASSLGRGRVYGYTF
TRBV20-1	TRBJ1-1	CSALPRSGTEAFF
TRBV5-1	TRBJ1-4	CASGRGQGNEKLFF
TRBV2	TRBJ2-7	CASSEAGYEQYF
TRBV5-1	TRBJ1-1	CASSYDRAVNTEAFF
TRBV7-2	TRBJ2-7	CASSFDVINYEQYF
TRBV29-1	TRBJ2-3	CSSANTMGTDTQYF
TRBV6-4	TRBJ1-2	CASNQTGTGDHGYTF
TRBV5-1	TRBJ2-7	CASSLGTANSYEQYF
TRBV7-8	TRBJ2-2	CASRPAGGPIGELFF
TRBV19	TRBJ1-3	CASKTSGFSGNTIYF
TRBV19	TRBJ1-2	CASSIGTDQAGYTF
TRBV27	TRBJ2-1	CASSLSIAGGFNEQFF
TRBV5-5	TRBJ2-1	CASSDRDIPGDEQFF
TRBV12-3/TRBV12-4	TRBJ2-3	CASSLGQGAWADTQYF
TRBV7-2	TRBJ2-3	CASSYSGGPGNTDTQYF
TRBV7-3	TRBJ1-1	CASSRVRGPTEAFF
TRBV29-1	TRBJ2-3	CSVEETLIRTDTQYF